The 10 T cell receptor beta chains presented below share a single source sample, sequenced in a study of T cell responses to AZD1222 COVID-19 vaccine. Sequencing was performed with immunoSEQ multiplex PCR; in TCRdb, only in-frame clones are kept and a portion is missing. The sample lists 110,000 to 150,000 clones; approximately 95% were seen once. Here the sequenced sample was peripheral blood, taken on day 0 of MenACWY control vaccination. The receptors shown here come from an adult in good health.

The genes are TRBV11-1 and TRBJ2-5, with a weak D call TRBD2 (5 bases). Trimming took 6 bases from V and 4 from J, leaving 12 bases between them. Germline-derived CDR1 and CDR2 are SGHAT and FQDESV (reference sequence). The CDR3 has 13 amino acids. The CDR3 DNA is TGTGCCAGCAGGCGTGAGGGTAGAGAGACCCAGTACTTC. It yields the protein CASRREGRETQYF.

In DNA form, the CDR3 reads TGTGCCAGCACCCCCACAGTTAGTGCTGGCTACACCTTC. Protein: CASTPTVSAGYTF. This rearrangement joins TRBV12-3 or TRBV12-4 to TRBJ1-2; D is ambiguous. The CDR3 is made up of 13 amino acids. V was pared by 7 bases and J by 7 bases, with 16 bases between.

In DNA form, the CDR3 reads TGTGCCAGCAGTTCAGGGAGTGGTTCCTACAATGAGCAGTTCTTC. Its protein product is CASSSGSGSYNEQFF. V gene TRBV2 combines with J gene TRBJ2-1; possibly TRBD1 or TRBD2 for D (5 bases each). The germline V gene encodes CDR1 SNHLY and CDR2 FYNNEI. The CDR3 sequence is 15 residues long. Trimming stripped 5 bases from V and 1 base from J, with 12 bases between.

The chain employs TRBV6-5 and TRBJ1-1; the D is unclear. The CDR3 length is 11 residues. The germline gives CDR1 MNHEY, CDR2 SVGAGI. V lost 8 bases and J 2 bases, leaving 6 bases between the germline ends. As DNA, the CDR3 is TGTGCCAGCTGGGTAAACACTGAAGCTTTCTTT. This sequence encodes CASWVNTEAFF.

This clone came up once. The V gene is TRBV29-1, the J gene TRBJ2-1; 11 bases are shared with TRBD2. Trimming cost V 6 bases and J 3 bases; bases outside gene matches: 4. From germline, CDR1 is SQVTM and CDR2 ANQGSEA. This CDR3 has 14 amino acids. CDR3 sequence: CSVIGTSGYNEQFF. CDR3 in DNA: TGCAGCGTAATCGGGACTAGCGGCTACAATGAGCAGTTCTTC.

This CDR3 reads CASSLMPGPSGANVLTF. For the CDR3, the DNA is TGTGCCAGCAGCTTAATGCCAGGGCCCTCTGGGGCCAACGTCCTGACTTTC. The chain recombines TRBV7-2 with TRBJ2-6, with D maybe TRBD1 (5 bases). Trimming removed 2 bases from V and 0 bases from J, with 11 bases in between. The CDR3 totals 17 residues. Germline CDR1 is SGHTA and CDR2 is FQGNSA.

Only one count was recorded for this clone. The rearrangement uses TRBV7-3 and TRBJ2-7; no firm D call. Germline CDR1 and CDR2: SGHTA and FQGTGA. V was clipped by 5 bases and J by 0 bases, with 5 bases between them. This CDR3 has 12 residues. Here the CDR3 reads CASSPNSYEQYF. In DNA form, the CDR3 reads TGTGCCAGCAGCCCCAACTCCTACGAGCAGTACTTC. Drawing the rest from reference TRBV7-3 and TRBJ2-7, the complete variable domain is GAGVSQTPSNKVTEKGKYVELRCDPISGHTALYWYRQSLGQGPEFLIYFQGTGAADDSGLPNDRFFAVRPEGSVSTLKIQRTERGDSAVYLCASSPNSYEQYFGPGTRLTVT.

This clone was seen once. V is TRBV7-9 and J is TRBJ2-7; D not resolved. The CDR3 spans 14 residues. Germline V CDR1 and CDR2: SEHNR, FQNEAQ (reference sequence). V shed 0 bases and J shed 6 bases, with 12 bases lying between them. The CDR3 DNA is TGTGCCAGCAGCTTAGCGCAGCATCTTACCGAGCAGTACTTC. The encoded protein is CASSLAQHLTEQYF.

This chain connects TRBV18 to TRBJ1-3; no clear D. Trimming pared 4 bases from V and 2 bases from J, leaving 3 bases between. Per germline, CDR1 KGHSH and CDR2 LQKENI. CDR3 length: 12 amino acids. CDR3 region: CASSLPGNTIYF. The CDR3 DNA reads TGTGCCAGCTCACTGCCTGGAAACACCATATATTTT.

The rearrangement links TRBV7-6 to TRBJ2-2; 7 bases agree with TRBD1. This CDR3 has 15 amino acids. V was clipped by 2 bases and J by 0 bases; unmatched bases: 0. CDR1 is SGHVS, CDR2 FNYEAQ, per germline. In DNA form, the CDR3 reads TGTGCCAGCAGCTTAACAGGGGCGAACACCGGGGAGCTGTTTTTT. Its protein product is CASSLTGANTGELFF.